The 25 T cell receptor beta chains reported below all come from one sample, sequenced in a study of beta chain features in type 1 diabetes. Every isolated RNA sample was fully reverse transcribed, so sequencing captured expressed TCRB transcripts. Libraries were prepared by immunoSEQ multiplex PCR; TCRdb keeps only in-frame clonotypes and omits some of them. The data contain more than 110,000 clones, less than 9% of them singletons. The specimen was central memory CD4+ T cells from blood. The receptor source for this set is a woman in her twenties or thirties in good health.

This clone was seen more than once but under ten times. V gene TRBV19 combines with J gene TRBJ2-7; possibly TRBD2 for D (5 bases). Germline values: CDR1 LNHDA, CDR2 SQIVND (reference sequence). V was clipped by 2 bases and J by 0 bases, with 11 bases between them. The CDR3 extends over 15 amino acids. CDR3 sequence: CASSIMYGGSYEQYF. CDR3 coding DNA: TGTGCCAGTAGTATAATGTACGGAGGCTCCTACGAGCAGTACTTC.

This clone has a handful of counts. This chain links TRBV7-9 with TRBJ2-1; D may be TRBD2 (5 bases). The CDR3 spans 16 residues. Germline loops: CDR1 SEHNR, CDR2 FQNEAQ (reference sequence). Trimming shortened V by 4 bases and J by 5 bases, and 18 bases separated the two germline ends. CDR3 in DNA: TGTGCCAGCAGCTCGCCTCCAGCGGCCAACAACAATGAGCAGTTCTTC. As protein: CASSSPPAANNNEQFF.

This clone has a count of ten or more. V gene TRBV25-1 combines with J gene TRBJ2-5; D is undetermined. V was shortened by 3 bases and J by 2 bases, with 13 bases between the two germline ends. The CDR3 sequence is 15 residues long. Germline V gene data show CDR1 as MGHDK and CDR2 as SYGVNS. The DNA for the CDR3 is TGTGCCAGCAGTGAGGGCTTCGCTGGACAAGAGACCCAGTACTTC. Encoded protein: CASSEGFAGQETQYF.

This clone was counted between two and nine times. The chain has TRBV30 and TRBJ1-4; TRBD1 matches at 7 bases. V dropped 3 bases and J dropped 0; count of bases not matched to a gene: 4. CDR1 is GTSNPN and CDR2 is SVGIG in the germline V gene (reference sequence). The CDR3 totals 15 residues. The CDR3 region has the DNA TGTGCCTGGAGCTCAGGGGGGTCAACTAATGAAAAACTGTTTTTT. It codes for CAWSSGGSTNEKLFF.

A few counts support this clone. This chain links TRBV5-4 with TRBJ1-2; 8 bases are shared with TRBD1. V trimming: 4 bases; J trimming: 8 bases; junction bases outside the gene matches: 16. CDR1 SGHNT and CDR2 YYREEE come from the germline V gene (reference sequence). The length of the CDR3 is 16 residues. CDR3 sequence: CASSPTLLQGAGGYTF. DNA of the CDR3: TGTGCCAGCAGCCCCACCTTACTCCAGGGGGCGGGAGGCTACACCTTC.

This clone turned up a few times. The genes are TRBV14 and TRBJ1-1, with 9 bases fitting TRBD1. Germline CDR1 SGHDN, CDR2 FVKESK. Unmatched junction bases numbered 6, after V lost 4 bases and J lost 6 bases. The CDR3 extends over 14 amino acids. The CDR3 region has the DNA TGTGCCAGCAGCCGGGACAGGGTTTCGCCTGAAGCTTTCTTT. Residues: CASSRDRVSPEAFF.

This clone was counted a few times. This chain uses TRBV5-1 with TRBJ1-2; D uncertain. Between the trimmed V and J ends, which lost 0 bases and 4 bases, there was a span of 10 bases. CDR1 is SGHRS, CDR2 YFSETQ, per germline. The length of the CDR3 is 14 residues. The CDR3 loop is CASSLAGSSYGYTF. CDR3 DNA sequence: TGCGCCAGCAGCTTGGCAGGTTCCAGCTATGGCTACACCTTC. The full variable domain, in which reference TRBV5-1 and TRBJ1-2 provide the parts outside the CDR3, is KAGVTQTPRYLIKTRGQQVTLSCSPISGHRSVSWYQQTPGQGLQFLFEYFSETQRNKGNFPGRFSGRQFSNSRSEMNVSTLELGDSALYLCASSLAGSSYGYTFGSGTRLTVV.

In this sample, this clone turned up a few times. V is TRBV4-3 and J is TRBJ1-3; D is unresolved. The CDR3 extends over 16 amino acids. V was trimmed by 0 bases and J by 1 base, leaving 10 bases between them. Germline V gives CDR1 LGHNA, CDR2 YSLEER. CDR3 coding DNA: TGCGCCAGCAGCCAAGATCGCCGGGGATCTGGAAACACCATATATTTT. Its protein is CASSQDRRGSGNTIYF.

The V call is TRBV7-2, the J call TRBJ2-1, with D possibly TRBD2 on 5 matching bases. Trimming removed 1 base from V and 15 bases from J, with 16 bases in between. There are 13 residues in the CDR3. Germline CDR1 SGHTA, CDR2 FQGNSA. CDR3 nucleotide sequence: TGTGCCAGCAGCTTAGAGGGCGGGCTCCTTGGGTTCTTC. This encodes CASSLEGGLLGFF.

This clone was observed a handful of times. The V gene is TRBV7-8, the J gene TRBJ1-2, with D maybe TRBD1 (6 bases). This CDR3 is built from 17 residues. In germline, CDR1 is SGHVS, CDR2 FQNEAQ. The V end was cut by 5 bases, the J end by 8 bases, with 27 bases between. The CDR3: CASSPMQVNREARGYTF. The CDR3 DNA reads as TGTGCCAGCAGCCCAATGCAAGTAAACAGGGAAGCTAGGGGCTACACCTTC.

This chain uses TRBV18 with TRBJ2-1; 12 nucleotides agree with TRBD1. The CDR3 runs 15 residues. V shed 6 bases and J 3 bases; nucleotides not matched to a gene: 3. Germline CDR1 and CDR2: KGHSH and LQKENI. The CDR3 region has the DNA TGTGCCAGCTCTGGGGACAGGGGGCTCTACAATGAGCAGTTCTTC. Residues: CASSGDRGLYNEQFF.

The chain's CDR3 is CASSDPDRVETQYF. The CDR3 nucleotides are TGCGCCAGCAGCGATCCCGACAGGGTAGAGACCCAGTACTTC. The V gene is TRBV5-1, the J gene TRBJ2-5, with TRBD1 matching over 7 bases. This CDR3 is 14 amino acids long. Per germline, CDR1 SGHRS and CDR2 YFSETQ. The V segment lost 4 bases and the J segment 4 bases; nucleotides outside the gene matches: 7. The variable domain in full, with the rest retrieved from reference TRBV5-1 and TRBJ2-5, is KAGVTQTPRYLIKTRGQQVTLSCSPISGHRSVSWYQQTPGQGLQFLFEYFSETQRNKGNFPGRFSGRQFSNSRSEMNVSTLELGDSALYLCASSDPDRVETQYFGPGTRLLVL.

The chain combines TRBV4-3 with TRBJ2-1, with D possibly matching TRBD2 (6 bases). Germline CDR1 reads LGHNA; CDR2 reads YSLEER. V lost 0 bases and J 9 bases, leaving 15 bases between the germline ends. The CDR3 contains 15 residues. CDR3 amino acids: CASSQDSGLGGEQFF. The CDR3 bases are TGCGCCAGCAGCCAAGATTCGGGACTCGGGGGTGAGCAGTTCTTC.

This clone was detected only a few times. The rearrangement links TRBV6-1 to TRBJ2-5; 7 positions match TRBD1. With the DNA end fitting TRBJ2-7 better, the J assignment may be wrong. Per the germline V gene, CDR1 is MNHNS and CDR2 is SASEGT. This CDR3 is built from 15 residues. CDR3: CASSGRQGATYEQYF. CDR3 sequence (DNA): TGTGCCAGCAGTGGGCGACAGGGAGCGACCTACGAGCAGTACTTC.

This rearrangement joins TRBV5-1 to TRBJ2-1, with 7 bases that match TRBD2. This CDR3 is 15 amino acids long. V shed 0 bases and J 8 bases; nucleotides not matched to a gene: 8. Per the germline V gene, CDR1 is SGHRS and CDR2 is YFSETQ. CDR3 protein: CASSLEPGGGYEQFF. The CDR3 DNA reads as TGCGCCAGCAGCTTGGAACCTGGGGGGGGGTATGAGCAGTTCTTC.

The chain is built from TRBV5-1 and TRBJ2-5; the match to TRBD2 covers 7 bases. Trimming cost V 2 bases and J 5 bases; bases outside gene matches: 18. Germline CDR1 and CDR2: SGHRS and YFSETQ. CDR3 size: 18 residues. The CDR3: CASSFVIRDSGPRETQYF. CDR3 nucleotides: TGCGCCAGCAGCTTCGTTATCCGAGATAGCGGGCCCAGGGAGACCCAGTACTTC.

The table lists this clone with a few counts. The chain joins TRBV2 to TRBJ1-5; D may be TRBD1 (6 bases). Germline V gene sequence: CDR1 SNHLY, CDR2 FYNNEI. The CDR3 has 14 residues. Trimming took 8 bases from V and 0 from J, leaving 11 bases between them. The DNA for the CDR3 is TGTGCCAGCGACATACAGGGTAGCAATCAGCCCCAGCATTTT. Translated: CASDIQGSNQPQHF.

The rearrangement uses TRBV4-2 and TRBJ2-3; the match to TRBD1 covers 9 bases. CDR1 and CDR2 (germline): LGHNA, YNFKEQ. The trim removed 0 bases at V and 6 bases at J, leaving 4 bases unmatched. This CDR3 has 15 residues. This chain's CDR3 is CASSQEQGAGDTQYF. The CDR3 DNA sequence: TGTGCCAGCAGCCAAGAACAGGGGGCGGGTGATACGCAGTATTTT.

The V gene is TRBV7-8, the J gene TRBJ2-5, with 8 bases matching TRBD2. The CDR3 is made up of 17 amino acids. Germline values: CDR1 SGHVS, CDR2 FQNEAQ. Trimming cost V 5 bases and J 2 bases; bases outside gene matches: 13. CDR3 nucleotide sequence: TGTGCCAGCAGCCAAATTCGGGGGGGACGGGCACAAGAGACCCAGTACTTC. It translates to CASSQIRGGRAQETQYF.

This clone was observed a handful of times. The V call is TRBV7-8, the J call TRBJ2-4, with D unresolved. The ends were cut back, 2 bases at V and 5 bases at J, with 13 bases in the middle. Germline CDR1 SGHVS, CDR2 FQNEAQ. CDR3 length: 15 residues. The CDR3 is CASSLNLVMENIQYF. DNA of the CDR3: TGTGCCAGCAGCTTAAACTTAGTAATGGAAAACATTCAGTACTTC.

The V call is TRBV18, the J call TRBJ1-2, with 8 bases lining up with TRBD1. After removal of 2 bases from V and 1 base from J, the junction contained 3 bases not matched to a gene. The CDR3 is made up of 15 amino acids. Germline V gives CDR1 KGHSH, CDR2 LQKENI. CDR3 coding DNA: TGTGCCAGCTCACCAGGGACAGGAATTAACTATGGCTACACCTTC. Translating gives CASSPGTGINYGYTF.

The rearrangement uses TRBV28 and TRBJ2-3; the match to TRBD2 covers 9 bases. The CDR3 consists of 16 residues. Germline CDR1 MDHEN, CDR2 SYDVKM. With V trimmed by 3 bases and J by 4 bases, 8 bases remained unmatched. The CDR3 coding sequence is TGTGCCAGCAGTTTCTATGCGGGAGGGCGAGCAGATACGCAGTATTTT. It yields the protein CASSFYAGGRADTQYF. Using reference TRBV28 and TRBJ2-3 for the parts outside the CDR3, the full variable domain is DVKVTQSSRYLVKRTGEKVFLECVQDMDHENMFWYRQDPGLGLRLIYFSYDVKMKEKGDIPEGYSVSREKKERFSLILESASTNQTSMYLCASSFYAGGRADTQYFGPGTRLTVL.

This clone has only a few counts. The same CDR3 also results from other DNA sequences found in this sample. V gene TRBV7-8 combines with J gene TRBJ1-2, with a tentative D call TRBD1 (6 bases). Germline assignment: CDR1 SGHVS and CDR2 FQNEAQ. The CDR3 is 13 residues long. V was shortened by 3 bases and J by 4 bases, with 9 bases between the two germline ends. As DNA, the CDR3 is TGTGCCAGCAGCTTTGGGGGCGGCTATGGCTACACCTTC. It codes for CASSFGGGYGYTF.

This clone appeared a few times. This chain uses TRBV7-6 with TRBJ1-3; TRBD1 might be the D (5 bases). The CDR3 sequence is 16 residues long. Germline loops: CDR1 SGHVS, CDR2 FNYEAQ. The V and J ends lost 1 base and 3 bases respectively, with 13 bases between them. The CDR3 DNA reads TGTGCCAGCAGCTTAGGGCAGGGCGCTGTTGGAAACACCATATATTTT. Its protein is CASSLGQGAVGNTIYF.

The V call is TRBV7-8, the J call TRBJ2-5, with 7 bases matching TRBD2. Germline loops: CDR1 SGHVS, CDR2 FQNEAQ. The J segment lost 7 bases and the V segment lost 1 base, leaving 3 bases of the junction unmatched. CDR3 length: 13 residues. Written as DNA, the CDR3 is TGTGCCAGCAGCTTAGAACCGGGAGGGACCCAGTACTTC. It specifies CASSLEPGGTQYF.